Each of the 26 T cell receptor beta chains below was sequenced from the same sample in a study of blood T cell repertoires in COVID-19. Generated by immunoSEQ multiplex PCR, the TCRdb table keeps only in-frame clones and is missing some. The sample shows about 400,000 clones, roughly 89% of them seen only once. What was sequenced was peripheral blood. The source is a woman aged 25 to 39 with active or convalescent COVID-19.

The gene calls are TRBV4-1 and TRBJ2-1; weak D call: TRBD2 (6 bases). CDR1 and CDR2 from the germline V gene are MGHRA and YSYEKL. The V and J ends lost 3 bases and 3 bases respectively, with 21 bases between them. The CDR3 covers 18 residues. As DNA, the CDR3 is TGCGCCAGCAGCCAGGTCGACATGGGACTTCTGAGCTACAATGAGCAGTTCTTC. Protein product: CASSQVDMGLLSYNEQFF.

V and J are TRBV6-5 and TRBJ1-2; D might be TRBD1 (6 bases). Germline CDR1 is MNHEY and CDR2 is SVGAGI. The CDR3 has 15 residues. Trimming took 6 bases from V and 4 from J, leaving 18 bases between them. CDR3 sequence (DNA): TGTGCCAGCAGACATCGGGGGGGCTCCGGCTATGGCTACACCTTC. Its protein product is CASRHRGGSGYGYTF.

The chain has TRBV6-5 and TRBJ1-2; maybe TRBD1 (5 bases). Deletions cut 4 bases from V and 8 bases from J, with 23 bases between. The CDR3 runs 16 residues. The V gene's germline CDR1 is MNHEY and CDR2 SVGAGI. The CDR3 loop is CASSFRGGVELKGYTF. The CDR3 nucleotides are TGTGCCAGCAGTTTCCGGGGGGGAGTGGAACTTAAAGGCTACACCTTC.

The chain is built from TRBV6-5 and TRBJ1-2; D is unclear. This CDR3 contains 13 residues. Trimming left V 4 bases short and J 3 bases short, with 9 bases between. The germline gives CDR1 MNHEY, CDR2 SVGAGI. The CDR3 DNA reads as TGTGCCAGCAGTTTTTCCGGGGACTATGGCTACACCTTC. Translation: CASSFSGDYGYTF.

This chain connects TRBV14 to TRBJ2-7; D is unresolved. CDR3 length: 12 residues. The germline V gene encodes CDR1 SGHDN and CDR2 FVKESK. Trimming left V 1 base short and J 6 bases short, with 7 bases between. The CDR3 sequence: CASSQVAPEQYF. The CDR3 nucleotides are TGTGCCAGCAGCCAAGTGGCCCCCGAGCAGTACTTC. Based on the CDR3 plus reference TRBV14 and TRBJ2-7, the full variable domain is EAGVTQFPSHSVIEKGQTVTLRCDPISGHDNLYWYRRVMGKEIKFLLHFVKESKQDESGMPNNRFLAERTGGTYSTLKVQPAELEDSGVYFCASSQVAPEQYFGPGTRLTVT.

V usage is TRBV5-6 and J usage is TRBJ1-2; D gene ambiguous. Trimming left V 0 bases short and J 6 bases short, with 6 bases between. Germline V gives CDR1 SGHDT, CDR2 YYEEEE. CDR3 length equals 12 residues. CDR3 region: CASSLAFNGYTF. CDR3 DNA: TGTGCCAGCAGCTTGGCTTTTAATGGCTACACCTTC.

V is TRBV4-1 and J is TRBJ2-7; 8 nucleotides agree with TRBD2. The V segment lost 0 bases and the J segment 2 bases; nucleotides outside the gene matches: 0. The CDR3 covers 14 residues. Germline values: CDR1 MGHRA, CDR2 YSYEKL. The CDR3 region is CASSQEGLAYEQYF. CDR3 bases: TGCGCCAGCAGCCAAGAGGGACTAGCCTACGAGCAGTACTTC.

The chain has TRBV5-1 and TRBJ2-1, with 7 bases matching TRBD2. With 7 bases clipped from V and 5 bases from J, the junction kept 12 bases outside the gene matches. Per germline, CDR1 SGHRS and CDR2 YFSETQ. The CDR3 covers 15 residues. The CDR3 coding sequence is TGCGCCAGCTCGATGGGAGGGACTAAAGACAATGAGCAGTTCTTC. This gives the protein CASSMGGTKDNEQFF. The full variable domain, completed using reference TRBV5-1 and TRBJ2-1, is KAGVTQTPRYLIKTRGQQVTLSCSPISGHRSVSWYQQTPGQGLQFLFEYFSETQRNKGNFPGRFSGRQFSNSRSEMNVSTLELGDSALYLCASSMGGTKDNEQFFGPGTRLTVL.

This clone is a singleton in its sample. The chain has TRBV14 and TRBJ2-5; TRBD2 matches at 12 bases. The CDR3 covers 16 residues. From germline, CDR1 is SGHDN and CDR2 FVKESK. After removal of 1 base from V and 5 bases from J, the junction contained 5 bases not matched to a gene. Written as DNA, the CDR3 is TGTGCCAGCAGCCAAGGGAGACTAGCGGGGGTCGAGACCCAGTACTTC. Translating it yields CASSQGRLAGVETQYF.

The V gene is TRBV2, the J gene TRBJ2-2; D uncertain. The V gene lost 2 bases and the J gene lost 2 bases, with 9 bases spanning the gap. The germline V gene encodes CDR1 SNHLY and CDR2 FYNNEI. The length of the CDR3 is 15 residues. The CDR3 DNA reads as TGTGCCAGCAGTGAACGGTCAGGAAACACCGGGGAGCTGTTTTTT. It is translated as CASSERSGNTGELFF.

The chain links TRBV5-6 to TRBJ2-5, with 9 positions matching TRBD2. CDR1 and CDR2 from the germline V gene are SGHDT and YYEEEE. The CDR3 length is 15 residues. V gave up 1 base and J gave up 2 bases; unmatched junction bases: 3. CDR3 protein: CASSLMLAGQETQYF. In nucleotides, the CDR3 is TGTGCCAGCAGCTTGATGCTAGCGGGACAAGAGACCCAGTACTTC.

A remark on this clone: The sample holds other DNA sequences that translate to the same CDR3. This chain's CDR3 is CASSLAGGTDTQYF. CDR3 coding DNA: TGTGCCAGCAGCTTAGCTGGAGGCACAGATACGCAGTATTTT. This chain connects TRBV7-9 to TRBJ2-3, with D unresolved. The CDR3 extends over 14 amino acids. Trimming left V 0 bases short and J 1 base short, with 5 bases between. Germline V lookup: CDR1 SEHNR, CDR2 FQNEAQ (reference sequence).

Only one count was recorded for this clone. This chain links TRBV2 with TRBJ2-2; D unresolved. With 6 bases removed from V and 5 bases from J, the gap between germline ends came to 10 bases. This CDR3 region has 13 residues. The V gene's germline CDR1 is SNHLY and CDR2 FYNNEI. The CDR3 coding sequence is TGTGCCAGCAGCCGAGAACCTACCGGGGAGCTGTTTTTT. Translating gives CASSREPTGELFF.

In DNA form, the CDR3 reads TGTGCCAGCAGCCAGAGACAGAACACTGAAGCTTTCTTT. Protein sequence: CASSQRQNTEAFF. This rearrangement joins TRBV3-1 (or the pseudogene TRBV3-2) to TRBJ1-1; D is ambiguous. The germline gives CDR1 LGHDT, CDR2 YNNKEL (reference sequence). Trimming pared 3 bases from V and 1 base from J, leaving 6 bases between. The CDR3 covers 13 residues.

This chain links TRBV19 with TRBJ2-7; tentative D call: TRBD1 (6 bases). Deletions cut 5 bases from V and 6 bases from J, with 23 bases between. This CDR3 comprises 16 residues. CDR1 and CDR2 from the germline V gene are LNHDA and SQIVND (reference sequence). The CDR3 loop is CASSWGPGGISPEQYF. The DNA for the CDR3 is TGTGCCAGTAGTTGGGGGCCTGGGGGAATCTCTCCCGAGCAGTACTTC.

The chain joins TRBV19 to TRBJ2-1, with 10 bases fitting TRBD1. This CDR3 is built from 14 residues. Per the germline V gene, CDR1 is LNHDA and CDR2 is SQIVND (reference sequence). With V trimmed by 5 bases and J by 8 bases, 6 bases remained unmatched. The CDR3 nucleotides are TGTGCCAGTAGTCTCGGGACAGGGGTTGATGAGCAGTTCTTC. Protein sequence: CASSLGTGVDEQFF.

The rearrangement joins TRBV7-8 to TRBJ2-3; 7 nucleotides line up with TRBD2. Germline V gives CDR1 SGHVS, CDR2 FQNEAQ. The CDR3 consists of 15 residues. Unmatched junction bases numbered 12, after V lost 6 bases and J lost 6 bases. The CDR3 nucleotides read TGTGCCAGCAGGGCGGCAGCGGGGCGTTGGGATACGCAGTATTTT. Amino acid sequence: CASRAAAGRWDTQYF.

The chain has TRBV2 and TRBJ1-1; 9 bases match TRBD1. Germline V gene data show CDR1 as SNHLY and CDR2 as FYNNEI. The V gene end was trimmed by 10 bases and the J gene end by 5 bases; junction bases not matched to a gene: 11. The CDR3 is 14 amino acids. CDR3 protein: CATEYLTGGTEAFF. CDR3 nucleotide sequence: TGTGCCACCGAATATTTGACAGGGGGGACTGAAGCTTTCTTT.

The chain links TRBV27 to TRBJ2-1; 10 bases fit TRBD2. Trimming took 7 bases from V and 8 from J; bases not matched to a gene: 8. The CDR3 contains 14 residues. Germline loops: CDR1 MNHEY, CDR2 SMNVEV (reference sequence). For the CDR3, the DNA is TGTGCCAGCACTGTAGCGGGAGGAGTGGATGAGCAGTTCTTC. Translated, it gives CASTVAGGVDEQFF.

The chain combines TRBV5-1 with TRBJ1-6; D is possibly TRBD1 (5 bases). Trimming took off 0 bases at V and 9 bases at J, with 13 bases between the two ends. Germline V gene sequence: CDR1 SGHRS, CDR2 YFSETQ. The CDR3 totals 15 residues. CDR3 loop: CASSLGTNLGSPLHF. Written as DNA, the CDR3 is TGCGCCAGCAGCTTGGGGACAAATCTTGGTTCACCCCTCCACTTT.

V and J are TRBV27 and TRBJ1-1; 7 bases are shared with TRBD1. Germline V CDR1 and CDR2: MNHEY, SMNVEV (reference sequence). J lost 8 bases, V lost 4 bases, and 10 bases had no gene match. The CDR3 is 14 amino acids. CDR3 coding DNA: TGTGCCAGCAGTTCTCTGGTAGGGGGCCCAGAAGCTTTCTTT. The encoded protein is CASSSLVGGPEAFF.

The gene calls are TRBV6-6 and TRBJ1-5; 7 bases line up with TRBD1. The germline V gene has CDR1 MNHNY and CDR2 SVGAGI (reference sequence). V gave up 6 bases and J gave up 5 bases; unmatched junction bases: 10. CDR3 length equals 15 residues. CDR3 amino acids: CASRSQGMVDQPQHF. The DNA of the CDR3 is TGTGCCAGCAGGTCACAGGGGATGGTGGATCAGCCCCAGCATTTT.

CDR3 sequence: CASSPQAPYNSPLHF. In DNA, the CDR3 is TGCGCCAGCAGCCCACAGGCCCCCTATAATTCACCCCTCCACTTT. The chain is built from TRBV4-1 and TRBJ1-6; D is possibly TRBD1 (5 bases). The CDR3 totals 15 residues. The germline V and J ends were trimmed by 4 bases and 2 bases, with 9 bases remaining between them. Germline CDR1 MGHRA, CDR2 YSYEKL.

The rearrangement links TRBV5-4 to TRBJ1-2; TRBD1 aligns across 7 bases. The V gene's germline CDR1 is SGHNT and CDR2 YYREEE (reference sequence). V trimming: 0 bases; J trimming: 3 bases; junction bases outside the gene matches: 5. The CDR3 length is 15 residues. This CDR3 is CASSLDRGADYGYTF. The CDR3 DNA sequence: TGTGCCAGCAGCTTGGACAGGGGCGCTGACTATGGCTACACCTTC. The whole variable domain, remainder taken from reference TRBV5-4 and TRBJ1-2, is ETGVTQSPTHLIKTRGQQVTLRCSSQSGHNTVSWYQQALGQGPQFIFQYYREEENGRGNFPPRFSGLQFPNYSSELNVNALELDDSALYLCASSLDRGADYGYTFGSGTRLTVV.

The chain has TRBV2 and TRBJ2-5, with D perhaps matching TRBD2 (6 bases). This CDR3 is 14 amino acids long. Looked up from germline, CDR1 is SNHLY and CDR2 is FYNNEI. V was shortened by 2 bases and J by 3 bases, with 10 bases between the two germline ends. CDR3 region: CASSEPSAKETQYF. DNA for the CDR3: TGTGCCAGCAGTGAACCTAGCGCTAAAGAGACCCAGTACTTC.

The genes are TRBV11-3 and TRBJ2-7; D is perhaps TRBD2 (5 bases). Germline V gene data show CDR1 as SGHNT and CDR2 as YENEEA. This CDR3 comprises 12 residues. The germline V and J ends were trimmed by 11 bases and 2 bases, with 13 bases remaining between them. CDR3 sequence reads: CALVATPYEQYF. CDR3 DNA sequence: TGTGCCTTAGTAGCGACTCCCTACGAGCAGTACTTC.